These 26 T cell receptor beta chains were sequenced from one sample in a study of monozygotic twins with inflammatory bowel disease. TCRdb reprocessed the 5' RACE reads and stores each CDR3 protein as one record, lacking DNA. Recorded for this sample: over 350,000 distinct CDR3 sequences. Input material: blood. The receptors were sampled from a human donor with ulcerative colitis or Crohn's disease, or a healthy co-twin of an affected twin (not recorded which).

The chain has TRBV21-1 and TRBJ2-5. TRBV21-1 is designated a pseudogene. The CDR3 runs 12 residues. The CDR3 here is CASSSKGETQYF.

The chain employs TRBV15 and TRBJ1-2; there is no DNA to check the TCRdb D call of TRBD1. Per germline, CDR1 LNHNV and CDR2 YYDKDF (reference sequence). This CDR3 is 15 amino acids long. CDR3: CATSRAGQGARGYTF.

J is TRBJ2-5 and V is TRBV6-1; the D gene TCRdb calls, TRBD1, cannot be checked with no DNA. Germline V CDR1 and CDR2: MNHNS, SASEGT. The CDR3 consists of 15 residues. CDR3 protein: CASTADRGRRETQYF.

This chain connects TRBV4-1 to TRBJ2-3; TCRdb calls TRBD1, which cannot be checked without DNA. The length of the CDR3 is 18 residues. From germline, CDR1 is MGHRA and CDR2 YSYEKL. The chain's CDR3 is CASSLIDRGPSNTDTQYF.

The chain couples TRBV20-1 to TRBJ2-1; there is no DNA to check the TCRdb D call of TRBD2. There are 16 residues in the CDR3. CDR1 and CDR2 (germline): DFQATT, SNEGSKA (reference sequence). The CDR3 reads CSARSPTSGGDNEQFF.

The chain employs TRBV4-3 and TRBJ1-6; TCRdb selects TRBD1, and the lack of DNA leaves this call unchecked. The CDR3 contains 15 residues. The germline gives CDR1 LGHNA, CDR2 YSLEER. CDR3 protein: CASSQGTGSDSPLHF.

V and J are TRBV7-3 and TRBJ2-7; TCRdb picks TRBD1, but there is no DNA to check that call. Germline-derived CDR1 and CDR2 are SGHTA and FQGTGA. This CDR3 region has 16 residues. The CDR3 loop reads CASIRQDREPTYEQYF.

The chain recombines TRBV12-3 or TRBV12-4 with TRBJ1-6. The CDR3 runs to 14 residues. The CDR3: CASSLVLANSPLHF.

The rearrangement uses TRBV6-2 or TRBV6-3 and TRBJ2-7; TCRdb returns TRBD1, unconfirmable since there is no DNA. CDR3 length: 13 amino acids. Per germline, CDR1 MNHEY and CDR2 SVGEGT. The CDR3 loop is CASSSDNGGEQYF.

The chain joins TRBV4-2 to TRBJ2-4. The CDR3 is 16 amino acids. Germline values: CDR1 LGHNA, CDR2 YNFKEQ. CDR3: CASSQEQRFSKNIQYF.

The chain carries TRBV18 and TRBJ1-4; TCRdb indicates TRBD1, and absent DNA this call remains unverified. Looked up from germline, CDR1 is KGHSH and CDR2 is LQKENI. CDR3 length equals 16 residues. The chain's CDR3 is CASSPGQAATNEKLFF.

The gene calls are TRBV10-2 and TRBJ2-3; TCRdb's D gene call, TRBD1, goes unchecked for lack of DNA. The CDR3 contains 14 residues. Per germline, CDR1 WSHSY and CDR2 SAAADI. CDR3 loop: CASKPGQGTDTQYF.

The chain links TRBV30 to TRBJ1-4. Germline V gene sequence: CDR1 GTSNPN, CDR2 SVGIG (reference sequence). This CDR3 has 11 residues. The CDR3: CAWSLNEKLFF.

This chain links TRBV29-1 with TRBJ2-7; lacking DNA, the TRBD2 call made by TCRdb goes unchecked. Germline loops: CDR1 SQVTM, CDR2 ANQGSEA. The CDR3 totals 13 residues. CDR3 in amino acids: CSVSPRASYEQYF.

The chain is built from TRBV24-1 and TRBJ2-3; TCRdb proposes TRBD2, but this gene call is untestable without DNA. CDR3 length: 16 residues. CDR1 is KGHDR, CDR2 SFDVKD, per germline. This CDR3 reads CATSDPSGTSTDTQYF.

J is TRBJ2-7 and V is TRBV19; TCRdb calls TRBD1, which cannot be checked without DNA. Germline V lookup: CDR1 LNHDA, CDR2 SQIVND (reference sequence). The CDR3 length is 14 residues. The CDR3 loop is CASSAGGNAYEQYF.

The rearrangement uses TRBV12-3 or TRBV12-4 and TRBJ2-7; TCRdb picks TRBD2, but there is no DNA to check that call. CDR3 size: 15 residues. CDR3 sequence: CASSVPGTRSGEQYF.

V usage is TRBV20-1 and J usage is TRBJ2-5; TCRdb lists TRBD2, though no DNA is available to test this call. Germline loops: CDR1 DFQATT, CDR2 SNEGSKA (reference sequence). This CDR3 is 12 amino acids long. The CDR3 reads CSVGTPQETQYF.

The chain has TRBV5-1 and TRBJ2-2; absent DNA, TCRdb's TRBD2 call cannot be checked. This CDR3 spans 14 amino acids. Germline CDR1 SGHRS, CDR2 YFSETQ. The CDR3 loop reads CASRLLVDTGELFF.

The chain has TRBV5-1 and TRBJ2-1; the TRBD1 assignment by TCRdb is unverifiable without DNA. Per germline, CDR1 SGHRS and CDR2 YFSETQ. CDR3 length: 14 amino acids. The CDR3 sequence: CASSFLQGLNEQFF.

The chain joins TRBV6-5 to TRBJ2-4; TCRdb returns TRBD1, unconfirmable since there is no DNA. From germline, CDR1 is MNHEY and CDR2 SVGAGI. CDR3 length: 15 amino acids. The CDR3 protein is CASSPSGTGKNIQYF.

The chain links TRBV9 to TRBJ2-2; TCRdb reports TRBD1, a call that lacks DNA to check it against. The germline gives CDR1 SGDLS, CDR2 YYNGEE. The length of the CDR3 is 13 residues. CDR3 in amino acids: CASSVLGGPELFF. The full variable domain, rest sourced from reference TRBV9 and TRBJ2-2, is DSGVTQTPKHLITATGQRVTLRCSPRSGDLSVYWYQQSLDQGLQFLIQYYNGEERAKGNILERFSAQQFPDLHSELNLSSLELGDSALYFCASSVLGGPELFFGEGSRLTVL.

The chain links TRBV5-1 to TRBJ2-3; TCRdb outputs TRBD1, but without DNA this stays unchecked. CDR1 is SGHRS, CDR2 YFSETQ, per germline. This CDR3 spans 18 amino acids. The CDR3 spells CASSLVGLRDRGTNTQYF.

The CDR3 here is CASSLPLGGYTGELFF. The genes are TRBV11-2 and TRBJ2-2; there is no DNA to check the TCRdb D call of TRBD1. Germline CDR1 reads SGHAT; CDR2 reads FQNNGV. The CDR3 runs 16 residues. Using reference TRBV11-2 and TRBJ2-2 for the parts outside the CDR3, the full variable domain is EAGVAQSPRYKIIEKRQSVAFWCNPISGHATLYWYQQILGQGPKLLIQFQNNGVVDDSQLPKDRFSAERLKGVDSTLKIQPAKLEDSAVYLCASSLPLGGYTGELFFGEGSRLTVL.

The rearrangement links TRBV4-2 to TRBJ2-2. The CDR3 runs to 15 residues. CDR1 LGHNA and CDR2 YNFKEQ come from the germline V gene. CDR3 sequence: CASSRSSVNTGELFF.

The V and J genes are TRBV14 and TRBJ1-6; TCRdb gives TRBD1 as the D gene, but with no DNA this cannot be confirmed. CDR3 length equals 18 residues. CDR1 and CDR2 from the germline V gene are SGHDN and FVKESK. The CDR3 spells CASSQDSGQGRYNSPLHF.